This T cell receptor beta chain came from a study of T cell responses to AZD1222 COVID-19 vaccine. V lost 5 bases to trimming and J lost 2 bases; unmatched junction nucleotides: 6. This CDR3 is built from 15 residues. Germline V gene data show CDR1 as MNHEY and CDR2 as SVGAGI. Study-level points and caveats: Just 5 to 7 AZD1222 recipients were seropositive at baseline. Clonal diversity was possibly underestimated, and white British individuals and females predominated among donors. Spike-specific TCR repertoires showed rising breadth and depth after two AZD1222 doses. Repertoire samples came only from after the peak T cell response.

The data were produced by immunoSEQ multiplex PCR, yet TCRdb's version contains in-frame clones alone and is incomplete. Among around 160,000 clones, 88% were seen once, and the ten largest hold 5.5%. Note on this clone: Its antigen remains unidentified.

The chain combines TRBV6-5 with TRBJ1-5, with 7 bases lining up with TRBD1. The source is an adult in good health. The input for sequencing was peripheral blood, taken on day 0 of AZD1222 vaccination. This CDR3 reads CASSKQGFGNQPQHF. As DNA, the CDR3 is TGTGCCAGCAGTAAACAGGGGTTCGGCAATCAGCCCCAGCATTTT.